One sample yielded the 15 T cell receptor beta chains listed below, sequenced in a study of control samples from healthy donors and cancer patients. Clones were sequenced by immunoSEQ multiplex PCR, and TCRdb holds only the in-frame ones, with some missing. The sample includes some 150,000 clones, roughly 94% seen only once; the top ten take 14%. Sequenced: PBMCs. Receptor source: a man aged 60 to 69 with colorectal cancer.

The chain has TRBV7-2 and TRBJ1-2; a possible D gene is TRBD1 (6 bases). The V gene's germline CDR1 is SGHTA and CDR2 FQGNSA. There are 16 residues in the CDR3. The V end lost 1 base, the J end lost 8 bases, and 20 bases lay between the germline ends. The CDR3: CASSLGVQTGRGGYTF. Here the CDR3 DNA reads TGTGCCAGCAGCTTAGGGGTCCAGACAGGAAGAGGGGGCTACACCTTC. Together with reference TRBV7-2 and TRBJ1-2, the CDR3 gives the full variable domain: GAGVSQSPSNKVTEKGKDVELRCDPISGHTALYWYRQSLGQGLEFLIYFQGNSAPDKSGLPSDRFSAERTGGSVSTLTIQRTQQEDSAVYLCASSLGVQTGRGGYTFGSGTRLTVV.

The gene calls are TRBV6-2 or TRBV6-3 and TRBJ2-5; 8 bases align to TRBD2. V shed 2 bases, J shed 3 bases, and the junction held 17 bases outside the gene matches. The CDR3 totals 19 residues. The germline V gene has CDR1 MNHEY and CDR2 SVGEGT. Here the CDR3 DNA reads TGTGCCAGCAGTTACCGTGCATCTATTACCGGGACTAGAAAAGAGACCCAGTACTTC. Translation: CASSYRASITGTRKETQYF.

This chain uses TRBV4-1 with TRBJ1-1; TRBD1 is a possible D gene (6 bases). CDR3 length: 14 residues. Germline CDR1 MGHRA, CDR2 YSYEKL. Between the trimmed V and J ends, which lost 0 bases and 8 bases, there was a span of 13 bases. CDR3 nucleotide sequence: TGCGCCAGCAGCCAAGAACCGGGGGGCAAGGAAGCTTTCTTT. Its translation: CASSQEPGGKEAFF.

J is TRBJ2-7 and V is TRBV3-1 (or the pseudogene TRBV3-2); D might be TRBD1 or TRBD2, each matching 6 bases. CDR1 and CDR2 (germline): LGHDT, YNNKEL (reference sequence). Trimming shortened V by 3 bases and J by 6 bases, and 12 bases separated the two germline ends. CDR3 size: 13 residues. This CDR3 reads CASSQTRGVEQYF. In DNA, the CDR3 is TGTGCCAGCAGCCAGACAAGGGGGGTCGAGCAGTACTTC.

The V and J genes are TRBV5-1 and TRBJ1-1; TRBD1 agrees at 8 bases. Germline values: CDR1 SGHRS, CDR2 YFSETQ. With 4 bases clipped from V and 2 bases from J, the junction kept 7 bases outside the gene matches. The CDR3 runs 15 residues. CDR3 DNA sequence: TGCGCCAGCAGCACCCGGACAGGGATAAACACTGAAGCTTTCTTT. Its protein product is CASSTRTGINTEAFF.

The J gene is TRBJ1-2, the V gene TRBV7-2; 7 nucleotides align to TRBD1. The germline V gene encodes CDR1 SGHTA and CDR2 FQGNSA. After removal of 5 bases from V and 6 bases from J, the junction contained 6 bases not matched to a gene. The CDR3 has 13 amino acids. CDR3 region: CASSPRTGDGYTF. The DNA for the CDR3 is TGTGCCAGCAGCCCCCGAACAGGGGATGGCTACACCTTC.

The chain links TRBV12-3 or TRBV12-4 to TRBJ2-3; D not certain. The V end lost 7 bases, the J end lost 5 bases, and 13 bases lay between the germline ends. The CDR3 runs 13 residues. DNA for the CDR3: TGTGCCAGCACTCTCTCCGCCTTAGATACGCAGTATTTT. Translated: CASTLSALDTQYF.

The rearrangement links TRBV30 to TRBJ1-4; D remains unclear. This CDR3 has 12 amino acids. The germline V gene has CDR1 GTSNPN and CDR2 SVGIG (reference sequence). V lost 2 bases and J 5 bases, leaving 6 bases between the germline ends. CDR3 DNA: TGTGCCTGGAGTCGTAAGAATGAAAAACTGTTTTTT. It specifies CAWSRKNEKLFF.

V usage is TRBV3-1 (or the pseudogene TRBV3-2) and J usage is TRBJ1-4, with D unclear. Trimming shortened V by 1 base and J by 7 bases, and 10 bases separated the two germline ends. CDR1 and CDR2 from the germline V gene are LGHDT and YNNKEL (reference sequence). The length of the CDR3 is 14 residues. CDR3 coding DNA: TGTGCCAGCAGCCAAGGAATCAGGTTTGAAAAACTGTTTTTT. Its protein is CASSQGIRFEKLFF.

The genes are TRBV18 and TRBJ1-5, with a possible D match to TRBD1 (6 bases). This CDR3 spans 14 amino acids. Germline V gene sequence: CDR1 KGHSH, CDR2 LQKENI. Trimming cost V 3 bases and J 4 bases, with 10 bases left between them. Here the CDR3 reads CASSPADSNQPQHF. Written as DNA, the CDR3 is TGTGCCAGCTCACCGGCGGACAGTAATCAGCCCCAGCATTTT.

The chain links TRBV6-6 to TRBJ2-1, with D unclear. The CDR3 loop spans 14 amino acids. Trimming took off 7 bases at V and 0 bases at J, with 10 bases between the two ends. Germline V gives CDR1 MNHNY, CDR2 SVGAGI (reference sequence). The CDR3, as DNA: TGTGCCAGCAAGGCGCGGAGCTCCTACAATGAGCAGTTCTTC. Translation gives CASKARSSYNEQFF.

This sequence joins TRBV28 and TRBJ1-1; the D is unclear. The V gene's germline CDR1 is MDHEN and CDR2 SYDVKM. The CDR3 consists of 15 residues. V gave up 2 bases and J gave up 2 bases, with 12 bases separating them. This chain's CDR3 is CASSLGGEVNTEAFF. CDR3 bases: TGTGCCAGCAGTTTAGGTGGGGAAGTTAACACTGAAGCTTTCTTT. The full variable domain, with the rest looked up from reference TRBV28 and TRBJ1-1, is DVKVTQSSRYLVKRTGEKVFLECVQDMDHENMFWYRQDPGLGLRLIYFSYDVKMKEKGDIPEGYSVSREKKERFSLILESASTNQTSMYLCASSLGGEVNTEAFFGQGTRLTVV.

The rearrangement links TRBV5-1 to TRBJ1-6; D is undetermined. This CDR3 spans 13 amino acids. Germline V gives CDR1 SGHRS, CDR2 YFSETQ. V lost 0 bases to trimming and J lost 13 bases, with 11 bases between them. This CDR3 reads CASSLAGLPPLHF. DNA for the CDR3: TGCGCCAGCAGCTTGGCCGGTCTCCCCCCCCTCCACTTT.

This chain connects TRBV15 to TRBJ1-2; no firm D call. CDR3 size: 13 residues. The germline V gene has CDR1 LNHNV and CDR2 YYDKDF (reference sequence). Trimming left V 1 base short and J 8 bases short, with 11 bases between. The CDR3, as DNA: TGTGCCACCAGCAGAGCGGGTATGGGGGGCTACACCTTC. This translates into CATSRAGMGGYTF.

This chain links TRBV2 with TRBJ1-4; tentative D call: TRBD1 (6 bases). Germline lookup yields CDR1 SNHLY and CDR2 FYNNEI. This CDR3 region has 12 residues. The V end lost 10 bases, the J end lost 8 bases, and 14 bases lay between the germline ends. CDR3: CATNRADEKLFF. The CDR3 DNA follows: TGTGCCACCAACAGGGCTGACGAAAAACTGTTTTTT.